The clone carrying this TCR beta chain was found a few times. The antigen remains undetermined. The record originates from a study of cytomegalovirus exposure and HLA in healthy donors. The CDR3 spans 14 residues. Germline CDR1 and CDR2: SGHTA and FQGNSA. The J segment lost 8 bases and the V segment lost 0 bases, leaving 4 bases of the junction unmatched. Healthy donors of bone marrow made up the group. The PCR employed 60 Vbeta primers together with 13 Jbeta primers. TCRdb keeps only in-frame clones here, not all; method: immunoSEQ multiplex PCR. The sample includes tens of thousands of clones, around 75% of them seen just once. Whole-study findings and limits: When analyzed later, a missense DCLRE1C variant was found to be linked to TCR beta V- and J-gene trimming.

Sequencing was carried out using PBMCs. This receptor was obtained from a woman aged 40 to 55 in good health and CMV-seropositive. The rearrangement uses TRBV7-2 and TRBJ2-1; 7 bases line up with TRBD2. CDR3 nucleotides: TGTGCCAGCAGCTTAGCGCGGGGGTTCGATGAGCAGTTCTTC. Protein: CASSLARGFDEQFF. Variable domain in full (rest from reference TRBV7-2 and TRBJ2-1): GAGVSQSPSNKVTEKGKDVELRCDPISGHTALYWYRQSLGQGLEFLIYFQGNSAPDKSGLPSDRFSAERTGGSVSTLTIQRTQQEDSAVYLCASSLARGFDEQFFGPGTRLTVL.